The 26 T cell receptor beta chains given below trace back to one sample, sequenced in a study of blood T cell repertoires in COVID-19. Only in-frame clones appear in the TCRdb table, and some are missing; sequencing was by immunoSEQ multiplex PCR. The sample yields tens of thousands of clones, less than 90% seen once. The sample was peripheral blood. The receptors here all came from a man aged 45-65 years with acute or convalescent COVID-19.

CDR3 amino acids: CASSDGVTGRLNYGYTF. DNA of the CDR3: TGTGCCAGCAGCGACGGAGTGACAGGGCGCCTTAACTATGGCTACACCTTC. The rearrangement joins TRBV6-2 or TRBV6-3 to TRBJ1-2, with TRBD1 matching 7 bases. With 6 bases clipped from V and 1 base from J, the junction kept 14 bases outside the gene matches. Germline V CDR1 and CDR2: MNHEY, SVGEGT. This CDR3 is 17 amino acids long.

The rearrangement links TRBV27 to TRBJ2-7, with a possible D match to TRBD1 (6 bases). CDR1 MNHEY and CDR2 SMNVEV come from the germline V gene (reference sequence). The CDR3 is made up of 15 amino acids. With 3 bases removed from V and 2 bases from J, the gap between germline ends came to 14 bases. CDR3 sequence (DNA): TGTGCCAGCAGTTTGGGAAACAGGGCCCCCTACGAGCAGTACTTC. Translating it yields CASSLGNRAPYEQYF.

This sequence joins TRBV4-1 and TRBJ2-7; 7 nucleotides line up with TRBD1. The CDR3 has 13 residues. V lost 4 bases and J lost 3; bases outside the gene matches: 3. Germline assignment: CDR1 MGHRA and CDR2 YSYEKL. This chain's CDR3 is CASSPGQRYEQYF. The CDR3, as DNA: TGCGCCAGCAGCCCGGGACAGCGCTACGAGCAGTACTTC.

The rearrangement joins TRBV6-1 to TRBJ1-1; 10 nucleotides align to TRBD1. This CDR3 region has 12 residues. The junction had 3 bases not matched to a gene; V was cut back by 3 bases and J by 11 bases. Germline CDR1 MNHNS, CDR2 SASEGT. CDR3 loop: CASSDGTGAAFF. CDR3 DNA: TGTGCCAGCAGTGACGGGACAGGGGCGGCTTTCTTT.

The chain couples TRBV10-2 to TRBJ2-7, with 10 bases fitting TRBD2. The V gene end was trimmed by 6 bases and the J gene end by 1 base; junction bases not matched to a gene: 3. The germline V gene has CDR1 WSHSY and CDR2 SAAADI. CDR3 size: 14 residues. The CDR3 is CASRQTSGSYEQYF. The CDR3, as DNA: TGCGCCAGCAGACAGACTAGCGGGTCCTACGAGCAGTACTTC.

The rearrangement uses TRBV27 and TRBJ2-1, with D perhaps matching TRBD1 (6 bases). Germline loops: CDR1 MNHEY, CDR2 SMNVEV (reference sequence). The CDR3 totals 14 residues. V lost 6 bases and J 2 bases, leaving 11 bases between the germline ends. In DNA form, the CDR3 reads TGTGCCAGCAGCCTAGGGGGTACCTACAATGAGCAGTTCTTC. The encoded protein is CASSLGGTYNEQFF.

The chain couples TRBV7-9 to TRBJ1-2, with D perhaps TRBD1 (5 bases). The length of the CDR3 is 13 residues. Germline CDR1 and CDR2: SEHNR and FQNEAQ (reference sequence). Trimming took 4 bases from V and 8 from J, leaving 14 bases between them. The CDR3 DNA is TGTGCCAGCAGCTCCACAGGAAACGGGGGCTACACCTTC. This translates into CASSSTGNGGYTF.

V is TRBV27 and J is TRBJ2-3; D might be TRBD2 (5 bases). Germline CDR1 reads MNHEY; CDR2 reads SMNVEV (reference sequence). Deletions cut 4 bases from V and 4 bases from J, with 21 bases between. The length of the CDR3 is 17 residues. The CDR3 sequence: CASSSPLSSSAADTQYF. CDR3 nucleotides: TGTGCCAGCAGTTCCCCCCTTTCTAGCTCAGCAGCAGATACGCAGTATTTT.

The J gene is TRBJ1-1, the V gene TRBV9, with TRBD1 as a possible D gene (5 bases). The CDR3 runs to 15 residues. The V gene lost 0 bases and the J gene lost 1 base, with 10 bases spanning the gap. Germline V CDR1 and CDR2: SGDLS, YYNGEE. This CDR3 reads CASSVVGGGNTEAFF. In nucleotides, the CDR3 is TGTGCCAGCAGCGTAGTGGGCGGGGGGAACACTGAAGCTTTCTTT.

This clone was counted a single time. J is TRBJ1-5 and V is TRBV11-3; tentatively, D is TRBD1 (5 bases). V was pared by 1 base and J by 12 bases, with 16 bases between. CDR1 and CDR2 (germline): SGHNT, YENEEA. The CDR3 length is 14 residues. The CDR3: CASSLGQPGDLQHF. The DNA for the CDR3 is TGTGCCAGCAGCTTAGGTCAACCGGGGGACCTCCAGCATTTT.

This CDR3 is CASSEGQGYYYGYTF. CDR3 DNA sequence: TGTGCCAGCAGTGAAGGACAGGGTTATTACTATGGCTACACCTTC. The chain links TRBV2 to TRBJ1-2; TRBD1 matches at 7 bases. The ends lost 1 base at V and 3 bases at J; junction bases unmatched: 5. Germline V gives CDR1 SNHLY, CDR2 FYNNEI. The CDR3 loop spans 15 amino acids.

The chain is built from TRBV9 and TRBJ1-4; no firm D call. Germline CDR1 is SGDLS and CDR2 is YYNGEE. The CDR3 loop spans 15 amino acids. Trimming pared 5 bases from V and 8 bases from J, leaving 19 bases between. CDR3 loop: CASSRSDILIEKLFF. The CDR3 coding sequence is TGTGCCAGCAGTCGATCCGACATCCTTATCGAAAAACTGTTTTTT.

This clone was picked up one time. CDR3 bases: TGTGCTAGTGGTTCGGGACAGGGAGGGGATACGCAGTATTTT. Protein product: CASGSGQGGDTQYF. V gene TRBV12-5 combines with J gene TRBJ2-3, with 9 bases matching TRBD1. Trimming removed 4 bases from V and 6 bases from J; junction bases left unmatched: 5. This CDR3 region has 14 residues. Germline V gene data show CDR1 as LGHNT and CDR2 as FRNRAP.

The gene calls are TRBV19 and TRBJ1-5; unclear D gene. The CDR3 covers 17 residues. Germline CDR1 and CDR2: LNHDA and SQIVND (reference sequence). V was pared by 3 bases and J by 5 bases, with 20 bases between. The CDR3 nucleotides read TGTGCCAGTAGTATCACACCAATTGGAGTATCGTATCAGCCCCAGCATTTT. It yields the protein CASSITPIGVSYQPQHF.

This clone has a single count. CDR3 sequence reads: CASSRTLNTGELFF. CDR3 bases: TGTGCCAGTAGTAGGACACTGAACACCGGGGAGCTGTTTTTT. The chain uses TRBV19 and TRBJ2-2; a possible D gene is TRBD1 (5 bases). This CDR3 comprises 14 residues. CDR1 is LNHDA and CDR2 is SQIVND in the germline V gene (reference sequence). V shed 4 bases and J shed 1 base, with 7 bases lying between them.

The chain employs TRBV5-4 and TRBJ1-4; 9 bases are a match to TRBD1. The CDR3 totals 14 residues. Germline lookup yields CDR1 SGHNT and CDR2 YYREEE (reference sequence). V was pared by 4 bases and J by 8 bases, with 6 bases of the junction left unmatched. Here the CDR3 reads CASSQQGAGEKLFF. Written as DNA, the CDR3 is TGTGCCAGCAGCCAACAGGGGGCAGGGGAAAAACTGTTTTTT.

The chain links TRBV20-1 to TRBJ2-5; the match to TRBD1 covers 8 bases. Germline CDR1 is DFQATT and CDR2 is SNEGSKA (reference sequence). The CDR3 has 14 residues. V was pared by 5 bases and J by 4 bases, with 9 bases of the junction left unmatched. The CDR3 is CSAGDRGLVETQYF. The CDR3 region has the DNA TGCAGTGCTGGTGACAGGGGATTAGTAGAGACCCAGTACTTC.

The rearrangement links TRBV30 to TRBJ1-6, with no clear D. Germline lookup yields CDR1 GTSNPN and CDR2 SVGIG (reference sequence). The CDR3 covers 15 residues. The V end was cut by 0 bases, the J end by 8 bases, with 14 bases between. The CDR3 is CAWSVSRFTDSPLHF. In nucleotides, the CDR3 is TGTGCCTGGAGTGTCTCCAGGTTTACGGATTCACCCCTCCACTTT. The variable domain in full, completed from reference TRBV30 and TRBJ1-6, reads SQTIHQWPATLVQPVGSPLSLECTVEGTSNPNLYWYRQAAGRGLQLLFYSVGIGQISSEVPQNLSASRPQDRQFILSSKKLLLSDSGFYLCAWSVSRFTDSPLHFGNGTRLTVT.

This clone was counted between two and nine times. The V call is TRBV21-1, the J call TRBJ2-1; TRBD1 is the table's D call and was not checked against the DNA. TRBV21-1 is a known pseudogene. CDR3 length equals 18 residues. In nucleotides, the CDR3 is TGTGCCAGCAGCACCGAAAGACAGCCGTGGGTACCCTACAATGAGCAGTTCTTC. As protein: CASSTERQPWVPYNEQFF.

The chain combines TRBV9 with TRBJ2-5; 8 bases are a match to TRBD1. This CDR3 region has 15 residues. Germline V gene data show CDR1 as SGDLS and CDR2 as YYNGEE. Trimming took 2 bases from V and 2 from J; bases not matched to a gene: 5. CDR3: CASSVWTGLQETQYF. As DNA, the CDR3 is TGTGCCAGCAGCGTCTGGACAGGGTTACAAGAGACCCAGTACTTC.

V and J are TRBV18 and TRBJ2-2; D perhaps matches TRBD1 (6 bases). Germline loops: CDR1 KGHSH, CDR2 LQKENI. The CDR3 loop spans 16 amino acids. V was cut by 1 base and J by 1 base, with 10 bases left in between. The CDR3, as DNA: TGTGCCAGCTCACCACTGGGGACATGGAACACCGGGGAGCTGTTTTTT. Translation gives CASSPLGTWNTGELFF.

The rearrangement links TRBV6-5 to TRBJ2-5; 9 bases match TRBD1. Germline V gene lookup returns CDR1 MNHEY and CDR2 SVGAGI. There are 13 residues in the CDR3. Trimming took 6 bases from V and 6 from J; bases not matched to a gene: 5. The CDR3 bases are TGTGCCAGCAGCGGCGGGACAGGGCAGACCCAGTACTTC. Its protein is CASSGGTGQTQYF.

J is TRBJ2-1 and V is TRBV2; D is possibly TRBD2 (7 bases). The CDR3 spans 13 residues. CDR1 and CDR2 (germline): SNHLY, FYNNEI. V was shortened by 8 bases and J by 4 bases, with 12 bases between the two germline ends. CDR3 nucleotide sequence: TGTGCCAGCGGCCGGGGGGCTTACAATGAGCAGTTCTTC. Translation: CASGRGAYNEQFF.

The chain employs TRBV7-2 and TRBJ2-7, with TRBD1 as a possible D gene (5 bases). This CDR3 is 14 amino acids long. The ends were cut back, 5 bases at V and 5 bases at J, with 16 bases in the middle. Germline CDR1 reads SGHTA; CDR2 reads FQGNSA. The CDR3 DNA follows: TGTGCCAGCAGCCGTGGGGCTAGTCGCGACGAGCAGTACTTC. Translation gives CASSRGASRDEQYF. The entire variable domain, with the rest obtained from reference TRBV7-2 and TRBJ2-7, is as follows: GAGVSQSPSNKVTEKGKDVELRCDPISGHTALYWYRQSLGQGLEFLIYFQGNSAPDKSGLPSDRFSAERTGGSVSTLTIQRTQQEDSAVYLCASSRGASRDEQYFGPGTRLTVT.

This chain connects TRBV30 to TRBJ2-3; D might be TRBD1 (5 bases). Trimming left V 0 bases short and J 7 bases short, with 8 bases between. Germline lookup yields CDR1 GTSNPN and CDR2 SVGIG (reference sequence). The CDR3 runs 12 residues. The CDR3 DNA reads TGTGCCTGGAGTGTTCAGGGATATACGCAGTATTTT. It yields the protein CAWSVQGYTQYF. Complete variable domain (other parts from reference TRBV30 and TRBJ2-3): SQTIHQWPATLVQPVGSPLSLECTVEGTSNPNLYWYRQAAGRGLQLLFYSVGIGQISSEVPQNLSASRPQDRQFILSSKKLLLSDSGFYLCAWSVQGYTQYFGPGTRLTVL.

This clone was observed once. The chain is built from TRBV7-2 and TRBJ2-3; the match to TRBD2 covers 10 bases. The CDR3 totals 15 residues. V was clipped by 4 bases and J by 4 bases; unmatched bases: 5. Germline V gene data show CDR1 as SGHTA and CDR2 as FQGNSA. CDR3 protein: CASSSAGGPADTQYF. CDR3 DNA sequence: TGTGCCAGCAGCTCAGCGGGGGGGCCAGCAGATACGCAGTATTTT. The full variable domain, its missing parts supplied by reference TRBV7-2 and TRBJ2-3, is GAGVSQSPSNKVTEKGKDVELRCDPISGHTALYWYRQSLGQGLEFLIYFQGNSAPDKSGLPSDRFSAERTGGSVSTLTIQRTQQEDSAVYLCASSSAGGPADTQYFGPGTRLTVL.